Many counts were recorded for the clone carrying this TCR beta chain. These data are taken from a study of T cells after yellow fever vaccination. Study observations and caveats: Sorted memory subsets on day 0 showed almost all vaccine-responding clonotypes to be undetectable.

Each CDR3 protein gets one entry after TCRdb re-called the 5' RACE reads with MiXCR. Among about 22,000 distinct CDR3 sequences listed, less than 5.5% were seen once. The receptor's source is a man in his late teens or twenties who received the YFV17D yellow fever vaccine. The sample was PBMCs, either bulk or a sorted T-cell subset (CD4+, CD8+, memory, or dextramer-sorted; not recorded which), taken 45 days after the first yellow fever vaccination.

This CDR3 is CASTRTGGGETQYF. CDR3 sequence (DNA): TGCGCCAGCACCCGAACCGGGGGAGGAGAGACCCAGTACTTC. V usage is TRBV5-1 and J usage is TRBJ2-5, with D perhaps matching TRBD2 (6 bases). Germline V gene sequence: CDR1 SGHRS, CDR2 YFSETQ. This CDR3 has 14 residues. The V end was cut by 6 bases, the J end by 4 bases, with 16 bases between.